These 11 T cell receptor beta chains share one sample of origin, sequenced in a study of T cells after yellow fever vaccination. TCRdb re-derived calls from the 5' RACE reads in MiXCR, one entry per CDR3 protein. The sample consists of over 100,000 distinct CDR3 sequences, 8% to 9.5% of them appearing once. The sample here was CD8+ T cells sorted from PBMCs, taken 45 days after the yellow fever booster vaccination. Receptors were obtained from a man in his thirties or forties who received the YFV17D yellow fever vaccine.

This clonotype showed up just a few times. V and J are TRBV12-1 and TRBJ2-5; the table's D call TRBD2 went unverified against the DNA. TRBV12-1 is an annotated pseudogene. The CDR3 is 14 residues long. Here the CDR3 reads CAGRAGRGKETQYF. In nucleotides, the CDR3 is TGTGCCGGAAGAGCGGGCCGGGGGAAAGAGACCCAGTACTTC.

This rearrangement joins TRBV27 to TRBJ1-1; D may be TRBD1 (5 bases). With 6 bases removed from V and 5 bases from J, the gap between germline ends came to 16 bases. Germline-derived CDR1 and CDR2 are MNHEY and SMNVEV (reference sequence). CDR3 length: 14 amino acids. In DNA, the CDR3 is TGTGCCAGCAGCCATACTAACTGGGGGACTGAAGCTTTCTTT. Its translation is CASSHTNWGTEAFF.

In its sample, this clonotype was seen many times. V gene TRBV29-1 combines with J gene TRBJ2-1; TRBD2 agrees at 9 bases. V lost 3 bases to trimming and J lost 8 bases; unmatched junction nucleotides: 8. Per the germline V gene, CDR1 is SQVTM and CDR2 is ANQGSEA. This CDR3 has 14 amino acids. The CDR3 region is CSVEDLRGGYEQFF. Written as DNA, the CDR3 is TGCAGCGTTGAGGATCTGCGGGGGGGGTATGAGCAGTTCTTC.

This clonotype showed up many times. The chain uses TRBV12-3 or TRBV12-4 and TRBJ2-3; D possibly corresponds to TRBD2 (6 bases). V shed 6 bases and J shed 3 bases, with 16 bases lying between them. The CDR3 is made up of 15 amino acids. As DNA, the CDR3 is TGTGCCAGCAGGCCGGAGGGAGCCGGAACAGATACGCAGTATTTT. Amino acids: CASRPEGAGTDTQYF.

This clonotype was detected many times. The CDR3 nucleotides read TGTGCCAGCAGCGCCCAGGAGGAGGAGCTGTTTTTT. This sequence encodes CASSAQEEELFF. The rearrangement joins TRBV2 to TRBJ2-2; the D gene is possibly TRBD2 (5 bases). Germline CDR1 and CDR2: SNHLY and FYNNEI. Between the trimmed V and J ends, which lost 6 bases and 10 bases, there was a span of 12 bases. The CDR3 runs to 12 residues.

This clonotype was seen repeatedly, ten times or more. This sequence joins TRBV20-1 and TRBJ2-3; the D gene could be TRBD1 or TRBD2 (5 bases each). Germline assignment: CDR1 DFQATT and CDR2 SNEGSKA (reference sequence). V was cut by 0 bases and J by 1 base, with 14 bases left in between. The CDR3 extends over 16 amino acids. The CDR3 DNA reads TGCAGTGCTAGAGATTCGAACGGGGCCCGCACAGATACGCAGTATTTT. Translation gives CSARDSNGARTDTQYF.

This clonotype was picked up a small number of times. The gene calls are TRBV6-1 and TRBJ2-7; perhaps D is TRBD1 or TRBD2 (6 bases each). V dropped 6 bases and J dropped 0 bases, with 12 bases sitting between them. Germline CDR1 MNHNS, CDR2 SASEGT. The CDR3 loop spans 14 amino acids. In DNA, the CDR3 is TGTGCCAGCAGCGACGGGGGCCTCTCCTACGAGCAGTACTTC. Its protein is CASSDGGLSYEQYF.

This clonotype showed up many times. The chain couples TRBV15 to TRBJ2-2; 7 bases match TRBD2. CDR1 is LNHNV and CDR2 is YYDKDF in the germline V gene (reference sequence). The ends lost 0 bases at V and 9 bases at J; junction bases unmatched: 1. This CDR3 has 13 residues. CDR3 region: CATSRDSGRELFF. CDR3 coding DNA: TGTGCCACCAGCAGAGATAGCGGGCGGGAGCTGTTTTTT.

This clonotype was detected ten times or more. The V and J genes are TRBV29-1 and TRBJ2-1; D gene uncertain. The CDR3 has 15 amino acids. The V end lost 5 bases, the J end lost 4 bases, and 18 bases lay between the germline ends. Germline V gene data show CDR1 as SQVTM and CDR2 as ANQGSEA. CDR3 in DNA: TGCAGCGTTACTGAACCCTCTTGGGGTTACAATGAGCAGTTCTTC. Encoded protein: CSVTEPSWGYNEQFF.

This clonotype was detected many times. The gene calls are TRBV11-2 and TRBJ2-7; D might be TRBD2 (6 bases). Trimming took off 4 bases at V and 13 bases at J, with 20 bases between the two ends. The CDR3 is 13 residues long. Germline CDR1 SGHAT, CDR2 FQNNGV. The chain's CDR3 is CASSSHGAEGDYF. The CDR3, as DNA: TGTGCCAGCAGCTCCCACGGGGCGGAGGGCGACTACTTC.

The sample holds many counts of this clonotype. This chain links TRBV12-3 or TRBV12-4 with TRBJ2-7; TRBD2 matches at 11 bases. CDR3 length: 14 residues. The V and J ends lost 6 bases and 4 bases, in that order; junction bases with no gene match: 5. This chain's CDR3 is CASSTTSGGYEQYF. The CDR3 nucleotides are TGTGCCAGCAGCACTACTAGCGGGGGATACGAGCAGTACTTC.